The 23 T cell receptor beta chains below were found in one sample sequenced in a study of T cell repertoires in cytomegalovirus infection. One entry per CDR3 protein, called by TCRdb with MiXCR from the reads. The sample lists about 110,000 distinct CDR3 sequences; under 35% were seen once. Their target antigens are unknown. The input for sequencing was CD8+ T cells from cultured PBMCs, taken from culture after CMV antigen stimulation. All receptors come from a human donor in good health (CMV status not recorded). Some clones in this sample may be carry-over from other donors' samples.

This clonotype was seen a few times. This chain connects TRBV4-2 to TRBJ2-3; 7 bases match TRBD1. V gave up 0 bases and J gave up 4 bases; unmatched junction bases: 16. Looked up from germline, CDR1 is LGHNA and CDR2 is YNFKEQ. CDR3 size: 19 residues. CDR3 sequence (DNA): TGTGCCAGCAGCCAAGATCCCCGGGCAGGGGGTATGATGGCAGATACGCAGTATTTT. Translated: CASSQDPRAGGMMADTQYF.

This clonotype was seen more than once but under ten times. The CDR3 loop is CASSLATGFGTEAFF. The CDR3 bases are TGCGCCAGCAGCTTAGCGACAGGCTTTGGGACTGAAGCTTTCTTT. V gene TRBV5-1 combines with J gene TRBJ1-1; possibly TRBD1 for D (6 bases). The germline V and J ends were trimmed by 2 bases and 5 bases, with 16 bases remaining between them. The CDR3 length is 15 residues. The germline V gene encodes CDR1 SGHRS and CDR2 YFSETQ.

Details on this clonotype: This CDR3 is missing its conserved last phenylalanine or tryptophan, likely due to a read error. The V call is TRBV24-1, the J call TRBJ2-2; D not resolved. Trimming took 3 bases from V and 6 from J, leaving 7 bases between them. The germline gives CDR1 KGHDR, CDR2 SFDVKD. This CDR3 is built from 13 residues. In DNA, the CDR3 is TGTGCCACCAGTGATGCAGGTGCCGGGGAGCTGTTTCTT. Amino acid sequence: CATSDAGAGELFL.

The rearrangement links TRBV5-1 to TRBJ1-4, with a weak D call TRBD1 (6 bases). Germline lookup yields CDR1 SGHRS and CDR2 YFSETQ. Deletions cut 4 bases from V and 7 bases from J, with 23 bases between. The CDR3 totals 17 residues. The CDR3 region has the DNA TGCGCCAGCAGCCCGGTCGACGGGGGGCGTTTTGGTGAAAAACTGTTTTTT. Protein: CASSPVDGGRFGEKLFF.

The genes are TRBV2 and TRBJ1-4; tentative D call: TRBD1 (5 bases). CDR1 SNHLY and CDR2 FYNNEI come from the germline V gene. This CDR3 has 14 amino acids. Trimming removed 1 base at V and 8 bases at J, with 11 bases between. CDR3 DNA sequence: TGTGCCAGCAGTGAAGGGGGGTACTACGAAAAACTGTTTTTT. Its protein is CASSEGGYYEKLFF.

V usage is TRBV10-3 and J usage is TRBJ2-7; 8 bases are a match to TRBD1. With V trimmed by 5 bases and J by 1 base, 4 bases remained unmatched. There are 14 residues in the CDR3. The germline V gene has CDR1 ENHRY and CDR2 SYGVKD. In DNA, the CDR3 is TGTGCCATCAGTAAGACAGGGGAATCCTACGAGCAGTACTTC. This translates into CAISKTGESYEQYF.

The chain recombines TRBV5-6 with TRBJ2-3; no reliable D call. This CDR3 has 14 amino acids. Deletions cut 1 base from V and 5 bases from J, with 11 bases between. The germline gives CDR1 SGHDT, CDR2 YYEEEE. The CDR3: CASSLLEKIDTQYF. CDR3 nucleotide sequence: TGTGCCAGCAGCTTGCTCGAGAAGATAGATACGCAGTATTTT.

The CDR3 DNA reads as TGCGCCAGCAGCCAAGGTCAAACCCCCTACGAGCAGTACTTC. Protein sequence: CASSQGQTPYEQYF. The chain has TRBV4-3 and TRBJ2-7, with D hard to call. Germline CDR1 is LGHNA and CDR2 is YSLEER. The CDR3 length is 14 residues. V lost 1 base to trimming and J lost 2 bases, with 9 bases between them.

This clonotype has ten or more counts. In nucleotides, the CDR3 is TGCGCCAGCAGCCAAGAACACTCCCTGCCCTACTACGAGCAGTACTTC. It codes for CASSQEHSLPYYEQYF. The gene calls are TRBV4-1 and TRBJ2-7; no reliable D call. The CDR3 consists of 16 residues. V was cut by 0 bases and J by 3 bases, with 15 bases left in between. In germline, CDR1 is MGHRA, CDR2 YSYEKL.

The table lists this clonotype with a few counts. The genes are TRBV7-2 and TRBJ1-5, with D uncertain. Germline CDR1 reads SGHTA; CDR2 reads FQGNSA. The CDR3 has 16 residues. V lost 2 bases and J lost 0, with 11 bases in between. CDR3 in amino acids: CASSLWMGDSNQPQHF. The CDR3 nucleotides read TGTGCCAGCAGCTTATGGATGGGAGATAGCAATCAGCCCCAGCATTTT.

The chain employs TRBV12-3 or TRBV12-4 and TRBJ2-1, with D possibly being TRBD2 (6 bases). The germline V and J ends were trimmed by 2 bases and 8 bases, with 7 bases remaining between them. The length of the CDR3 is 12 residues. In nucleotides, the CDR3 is TGTGCCAGCAGTTTACCGGGGGATGAGCAGTTCTTC. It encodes CASSLPGDEQFF.

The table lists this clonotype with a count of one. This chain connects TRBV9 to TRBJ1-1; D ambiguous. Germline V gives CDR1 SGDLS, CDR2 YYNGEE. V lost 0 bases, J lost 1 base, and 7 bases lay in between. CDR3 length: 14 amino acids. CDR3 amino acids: CASSVVTENTEAFF. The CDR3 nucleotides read TGTGCCAGCAGCGTAGTTACAGAGAACACTGAAGCTTTCTTT.

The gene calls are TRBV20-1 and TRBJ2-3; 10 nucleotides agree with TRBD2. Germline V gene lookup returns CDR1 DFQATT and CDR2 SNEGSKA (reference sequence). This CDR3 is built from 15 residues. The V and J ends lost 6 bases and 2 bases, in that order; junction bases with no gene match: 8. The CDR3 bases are TGCAGTGCCCTCACTAGCGGGGATGACACAGATACGCAGTATTTT. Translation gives CSALTSGDDTDTQYF.

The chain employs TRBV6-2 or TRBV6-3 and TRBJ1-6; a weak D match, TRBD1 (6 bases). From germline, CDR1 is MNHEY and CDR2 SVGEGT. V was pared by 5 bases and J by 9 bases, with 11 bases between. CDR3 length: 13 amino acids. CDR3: CASSPNRVSPLHF. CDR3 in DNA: TGTGCCAGCAGTCCCAACAGGGTTTCACCCCTCCACTTT.

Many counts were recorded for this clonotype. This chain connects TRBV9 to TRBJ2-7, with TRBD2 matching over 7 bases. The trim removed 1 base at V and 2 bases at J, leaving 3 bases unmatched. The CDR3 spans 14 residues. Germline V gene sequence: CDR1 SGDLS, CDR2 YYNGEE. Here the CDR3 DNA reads TGTGCCAGCAGCGTATATGCGGGGGCCTACGAGCAGTACTTC. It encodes CASSVYAGAYEQYF.

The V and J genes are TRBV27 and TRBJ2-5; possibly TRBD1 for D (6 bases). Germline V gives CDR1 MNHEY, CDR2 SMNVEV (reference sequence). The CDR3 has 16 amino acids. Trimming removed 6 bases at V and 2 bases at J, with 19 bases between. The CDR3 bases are TGTGCCAGCAGCCTGACCCCACAGGGACCGCAAGAGACCCAGTACTTC. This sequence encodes CASSLTPQGPQETQYF.

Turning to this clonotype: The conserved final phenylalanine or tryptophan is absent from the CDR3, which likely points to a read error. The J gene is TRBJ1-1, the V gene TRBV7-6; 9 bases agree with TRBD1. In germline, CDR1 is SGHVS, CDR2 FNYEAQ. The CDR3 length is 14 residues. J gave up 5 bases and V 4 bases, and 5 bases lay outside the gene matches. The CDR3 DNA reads TGTGCCAGCAGCTCGCGACAGGGGGAGACTGAAGCTTTCTTA. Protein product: CASSSRQGETEAFL.

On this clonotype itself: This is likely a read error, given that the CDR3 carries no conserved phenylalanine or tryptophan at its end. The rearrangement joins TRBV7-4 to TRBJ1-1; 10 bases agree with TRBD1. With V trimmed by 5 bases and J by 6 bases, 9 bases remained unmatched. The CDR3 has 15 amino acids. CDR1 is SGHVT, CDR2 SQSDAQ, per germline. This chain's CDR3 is CASSGGGQGIPEAFL. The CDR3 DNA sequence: TGTGCCAGCAGCGGGGGGGGACAGGGGATTCCTGAAGCTTTCTTA.

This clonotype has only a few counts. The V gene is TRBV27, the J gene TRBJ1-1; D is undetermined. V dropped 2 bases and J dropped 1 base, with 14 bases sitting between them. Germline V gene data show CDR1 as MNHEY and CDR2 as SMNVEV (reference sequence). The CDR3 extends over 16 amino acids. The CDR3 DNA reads TGTGCCAGCAGTTTAGCCTTTTGGGGAGGGAACACTGAAGCTTTCTTT. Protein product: CASSLAFWGGNTEAFF.

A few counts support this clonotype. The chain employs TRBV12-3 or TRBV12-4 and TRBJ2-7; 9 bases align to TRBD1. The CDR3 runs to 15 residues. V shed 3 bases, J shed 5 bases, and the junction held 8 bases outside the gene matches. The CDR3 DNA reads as TGTGCCAGCAGTTTCCCTGGACAGGGGCCCCACGAGCAGTACTTC. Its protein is CASSFPGQGPHEQYF.

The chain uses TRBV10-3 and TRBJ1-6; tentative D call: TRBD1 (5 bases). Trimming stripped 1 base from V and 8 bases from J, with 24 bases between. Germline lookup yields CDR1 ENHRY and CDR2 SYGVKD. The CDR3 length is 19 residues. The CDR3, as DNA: TGTGCCATCAGTGAGTGGGCCGGACAAGGCGGCAGTTGGGATTCACCCCTCCACTTT. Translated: CAISEWAGQGGSWDSPLHF.

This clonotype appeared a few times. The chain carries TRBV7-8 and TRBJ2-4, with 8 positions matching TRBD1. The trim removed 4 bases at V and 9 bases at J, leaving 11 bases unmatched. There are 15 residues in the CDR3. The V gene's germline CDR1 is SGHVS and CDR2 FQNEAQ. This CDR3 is CASSSRTGWRGIQYF. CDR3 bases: TGTGCCAGCAGCTCCAGGACAGGGTGGAGGGGCATTCAGTACTTC.

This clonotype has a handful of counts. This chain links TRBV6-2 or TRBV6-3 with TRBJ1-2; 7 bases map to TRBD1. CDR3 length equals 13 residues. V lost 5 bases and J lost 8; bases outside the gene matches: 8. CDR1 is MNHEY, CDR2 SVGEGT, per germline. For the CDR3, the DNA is TGTGCCAGCAGTCTCACGACAGGGAACGGCTACACCTTC. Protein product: CASSLTTGNGYTF.